The source of this TCR beta chain is a study of cytomegalovirus exposure and HLA in healthy donors. The protocol was immunoSEQ multiplex PCR, while the TCRdb copy is restricted to in-frame clones and leaves out a portion. The table lists over 150,000 clones, roughly 86% of them singletons. This CDR3 comprises 16 residues. CDR1 and CDR2 from the germline V gene are MNHEY and SMNVEV (reference sequence). V gave up 3 bases and J gave up 5 bases; unmatched junction bases: 11. The sequence was obtained from a man aged 18 to 30 in good health and CMV-seropositive. The chain combines TRBV27 with TRBJ2-3, with 7 bases fitting TRBD1. The sample consisted of PBMCs. In DNA, the CDR3 is TGTGCCAGCAGTTTGTCGTCCAGGGGGATCGGAGATACGCAGTATTTT. It translates to CASSLSSRGIGDTQYF.